This is a list of T cell receptor beta chains from one sample in a study of T-cell reconstitution after alpha-beta-depleted transplantation in children. TCRdb itself ran the PCR reads through MiXCR, one entry per CDR3 protein. The sample carries roughly 120,000 distinct CDR3 sequences, more than 20% recorded once. The sample here was PBMCs, mostly from graft donor cells, taken 180 days after TCRalphabeta/CD19-depleted stem cell transplant. Receptors originate from a male patient between 2 and 10 years old who had a stem cell transplant for chronic granulomatous disease, so the T cells may come from the graft donor. The CDR3 runs from the conserved cysteine through the conserved F or W. The D gene is left open where the match is weak. Size tells how often a clone was seen (once, few, many) or the class of an expanded clone, and some rows leave it out.

J gene	clone size	D gene	V gene	CDR3 protein	CDR3 DNA
TRBJ2-5	-	-	TRBV27	CASSPRWQQETQYF	TGTGCCAGCAGTCCCCGGTGGCAACAAGAGACCCAGTACTTC
TRBJ2-7	few	-	TRBV20-1	CSALTSSYEQYF	TGCAGTGCCCTAACTAGCTCCTACGAGCAGTACTTC
TRBJ1-4	many	-	TRBV7-2	CASSLYEVEKLFF	TGTGCCAGCAGCTTATACGAGGTGGAAAAACTGTTTTTT
TRBJ2-3	-	-	TRBV12-3/TRBV12-4	CASSLAGTPPDTQYF	TGTGCCAGCAGTCTCGCCGGGACACCACCTGATACGCAGTATTTT
TRBJ2-5	-	TRBD2	TRBV7-6	CASSRTSFGETQYF	TGTGCCAGCAGCCGGACTAGTTTTGGCGAGACCCAGTACTTC
TRBJ1-5	many	-	TRBV3-1	CASSQQGGGPQHF	TGTGCCAGCAGCCAACAGGGTGGGGGGCCCCAGCATTTT
TRBJ1-4	few	-	TRBV5-1	CASSFSGGTGEKLFF	TGCGCCAGCAGCTTTTCGGGAGGGACTGGGGAAAAACTGTTTTTT
TRBJ1-2	many	-	TRBV29-1	CSVDSGTETYGYTF	TGCAGCGTAGACTCCGGGACGGAGACCTATGGCTACACCTTC
TRBJ2-2	many	-	TRBV7-7	CASSPSGNTGELFF	TGTGCTAGCAGTCCCAGCGGGAACACCGGGGAGCTGTTTTTT
TRBJ1-2	few	-	TRBV4-3	CASSQTGPTPRGYTF	TGCGCCAGCAGCCAAACCGGGCCGACGCCGCGTGGCTACACCTTC
TRBJ2-5	-	TRBD2	TRBV10-3	CAISDELAGETQYF	TGTGCCATCAGTGATGAACTAGCGGGAGAGACCCAGTACTTC
TRBJ2-1	-	TRBD1	TRBV12-3/TRBV12-4	CASSPGQSSYNEQFF	TGTGCCAGCAGTCCGGGACAGAGCTCCTACAATGAGCAGTTCTTC
TRBJ2-7	many	-	TRBV20-1	CSATTQDPYEQYF	TGCAGTGCCACGACACAGGACCCTTACGAGCAGTACTTC
TRBJ2-7	few	-	TRBV15	CATSGPSPYEQYF	TGTGCCACCAGCGGGCCCAGTCCCTACGAGCAGTACTTC
TRBJ2-7	many	TRBD1	TRBV12-3/TRBV12-4	CASSLRDRPYEQYF	TGTGCCAGCAGTCTCCGGGACAGACCCTACGAGCAGTACTTC
TRBJ1-5	many	-	TRBV20-1	CSATGGQPQHF	TGCAGTGCCACCGGTGGTCAGCCCCAGCATTTT
TRBJ2-3	many	TRBD2	TRBV12-3/TRBV12-4	CASRPAGGPPDTQYF	TGTGCCAGCAGACCAGCGGGAGGGCCTCCAGATACGCAGTATTTT
TRBJ2-2	few	TRBD2	TRBV20-1	CSARVGGGPTGELFF	TGCAGTGCTAGAGTGGGGGGAGGGCCAACCGGGGAGCTGTTTTTT
TRBJ1-5	many	TRBD1	TRBV28	CASSRTGSRRGNQPQHF	TGTGCCAGCAGCAGGACAGGGTCCCGAAGGGGCAATCAGCCCCAGCATTTT
TRBJ2-3	many	-	TRBV15	CATSRVALNTQYF	TGTGCCACCAGCAGAGTTGCTCTCAATACGCAGTATTTT
TRBJ2-5	-	TRBD2	TRBV10-3	CAISAGERERETQYF	TGTGCCATCAGCGCCGGGGAGCGGGAGAGAGAGACCCAGTACTTC
TRBJ1-5	-	-	TRBV20-1	CSASQLGEGRNQPQHF	TGCAGTGCTAGCCAGTTGGGGGAGGGTCGCAATCAGCCCCAGCATTTT
TRBJ2-3	few	-	TRBV2	CASMVGSRPTDTQYF	TGTGCCAGCATGGTAGGGTCTCGCCCCACAGATACGCAGTATTTT
TRBJ2-3	-	-	TRBV12-3/TRBV12-4	CASSFEAGGTQYF	TGTGCCAGCAGTTTCGAAGCAGGCGGGACGCAGTATTTT
TRBJ2-2	-	TRBD1	TRBV5-6	CASSLVQGAYTGELFF	TGTGCCAGCAGCTTGGTACAGGGGGCGTACACCGGGGAGCTGTTTTTT
TRBJ2-1	few	TRBD2	TRBV6-4	CASSLGLAEYNEQFF	TGTGCCAGCAGTCTGGGACTAGCGGAATACAATGAGCAGTTCTTC
TRBJ2-3	many	TRBD1	TRBV10-3	CAISVGTDTDTQYF	TGTGCCATCAGTGTGGGGACAGACACAGATACGCAGTATTTT
TRBJ2-5	-	TRBD1	TRBV4-1	CASSQGTGSETQYF	TGCGCCAGCAGCCAAGGGACAGGTTCGGAGACCCAGTACTTC
TRBJ2-1	many	TRBD2	TRBV5-1	CATGAGGTYNEQFF	TGCGCCACAGGAGCGGGAGGTACCTACAATGAGCAGTTCTTC
TRBJ2-3	many	-	TRBV7-9	CASSLYQGPTDTQYF	TGTGCCAGCAGCTTATACCAGGGGCCCACAGATACGCAGTATTTT
TRBJ2-7	many	TRBD2	TRBV27	CASSPRGLAREQYF	TGTGCCAGCAGTCCCCGGGGACTAGCGCGGGAGCAGTACTTC
TRBJ1-2	few	-	TRBV10-2	CASSESSTLNYGYTF	TGCGCCAGCAGTGAGTCCTCCACTTTAAACTATGGCTACACCTTC
TRBJ2-2	-	-	TRBV7-9	CASSRRWGSLAGELFF	TGTGCCAGCTCTCGGCGGTGGGGGAGCTTGGCCGGGGAGCTGTTTTTT
TRBJ2-3	many	TRBD1	TRBV29-1	CSVAPSAGQGFTDTQYF	TGCAGCGTTGCCCCCTCCGCGGGACAGGGTTTCACAGATACGCAGTATTTT
TRBJ1-6	many	-	TRBV12-3/TRBV12-4	CASSLDSLIGGFGYNSPLHF	TGTGCCAGCAGTTTAGACTCTCTGATTGGGGGTTTCGGCTATAATTCACCCCTCCACTTT
TRBJ2-1	few	-	TRBV20-1	CSARDRPSERRGYEQFF	TGCAGTGCTAGAGATCGCCCTTCGGAGCGGAGAGGGTATGAGCAGTTCTTC
TRBJ2-3	-	-	TRBV4-1	CASSQPTTGDTQYF	TGCGCCAGCAGCCAACCCACTACGGGAGATACGCAGTATTTT
TRBJ2-7	-	-	TRBV5-1	CASSFDLPPYEQYF	TGCGCCAGCAGCTTTGACCTACCACCCTACGAGCAGTACTTC
TRBJ2-7	many	TRBD2	TRBV4-1	CASSLLGGVEQYF	TGCGCCAGCAGCCTTCTGGGGGGGGTAGAGCAGTACTTC
TRBJ2-4	once	-	TRBV5-6	CASSLEGLGSKNIQYF	TGTGCCAGCAGCTTGGAGGGGCTCGGGTCCAAAAACATTCAGTACTTC
TRBJ2-5	-	-	TRBV28	CASSWSTGETQYF	TGTGCCAGCAGTTGGTCAACAGGGGAGACCCAGTACTTC
TRBJ1-1	many	-	TRBV20-1	CSAPPPNTEAFF	TGCAGTGCTCCCCCGCCAAACACTGAAGCTTTCTTT
TRBJ2-5	many	TRBD2	TRBV7-9	CASSSARTSGQETQYF	TGTGCCAGCAGCTCTGCCCGGACTAGCGGGCAAGAGACCCAGTACTTC
TRBJ2-2	-	TRBD2	TRBV20-1	CSARLAGVGELFF	TGCAGTGCTAGGTTAGCGGGCGTCGGGGAGCTGTTTTTT
TRBJ2-1	-	-	TRBV3-1	CASSPLRNEQFF	TGTGCCAGCAGCCCCCTACGCAATGAGCAGTTCTTC
TRBJ2-7	few	TRBD1	TRBV12-3/TRBV12-4	CASSSDRGLAYEQYF	TGTGCCAGCAGTAGCGACAGGGGGCTGGCCTACGAGCAGTACTTC
TRBJ2-7	many	-	TRBV29-1	CSVGGREGYYEQYF	TGCAGCGTTGGCGGAAGGGAAGGGTACTACGAGCAGTACTTC
TRBJ2-2	many	-	TRBV7-2	CALGAFTGELFF	TGTGCCCTGGGGGCTTTCACCGGGGAGCTGTTTTTT